The rows below give T cell receptor beta chains drawn from one sample of a study of blood T cell repertoires in COVID-19. Sequenced by immunoSEQ multiplex PCR; TCRdb stores in-frame clones only, minus some. The table lists some 100,000 clones, 91% of them singletons. Source material: peripheral blood. These receptor sequences come from a man in his fifties or sixties with acute or convalescent COVID-19. The CDR3 runs from the conserved cysteine through the conserved F or W. Fields, in order: V gene, clone size, D gene, J gene, CDR3 protein, CDR3 DNA. D genes are given only for firm matches. Not all rows give a size; the values are once, few, many and, for expanded clones, a class.

TRBV5-1	.	.	TRBJ2-3	CASSSAGASTDTQYF	TGCGCCAGCAGCTCGGCGGGGGCTAGCACAGATACGCAGTATTTT
TRBV3-1/TRBV3-2	.	.	TRBJ2-5	CASSQGDSKKTQYF	TGTGCCAGCAGCCAGGGGGACTCGAAGAAGACCCAGTACTTC
TRBV19	.	TRBD1	TRBJ2-3	CASSQTGGDTQYF	TGTGCCAGTAGTCAAACAGGGGGAGATACGCAGTATTTT
TRBV2	.	.	TRBJ1-5	CASSGPVRSSQPQHF	TGTGCCAGCAGTGGCCCGGTCCGGTCCTCCCAGCCCCAGCATTTT
TRBV19	.	TRBD2	TRBJ2-5	CASSGGGAQTQYF	TGTGCCAGTAGTGGGGGAGGGGCCCAGACCCAGTACTTC
TRBV7-9	.	TRBD1	TRBJ2-7	CASSLRDSSYEQYF	TGTGCCAGCAGCCTAAGGGACAGCTCCTACGAGCAGTACTTC
TRBV27	.	.	TRBJ2-7	CASSLYLGQIYEQYF	TGTGCCAGCAGTTTATACCTCGGACAGATCTACGAGCAGTACTTC
TRBV29-1	.	.	TRBJ2-2	CSGRDSRGGTTGELFF	TGCAGCGGAAGGGACAGCCGAGGTGGGACTACCGGGGAGCTGTTTTTT
TRBV3-1/TRBV3-2	.	.	TRBJ1-5	CASSRGTQNNQPQHF	TGTGCCAGCAGCCGGGGGACTCAGAACAATCAGCCCCAGCATTTT
TRBV13	.	TRBD1	TRBJ1-2	CASSFKGQRNYGYTF	TGTGCCAGCAGCTTCAAGGGACAGCGCAACTATGGCTACACCTTC
TRBV6-5	once	.	TRBJ2-3	CASSSTRLSLTDTQYF	TGTGCCAGCAGTTCTACTCGACTTTCACTGACAGATACGCAGTATTTT
TRBV5-1	.	.	TRBJ1-6	CASSLGSFGNSPLHF	TGCGCCAGCAGCTTGGGATCATTCGGGAATTCACCCCTCCACTTT
TRBV14	.	TRBD1	TRBJ1-2	CASSQDDREDYGYTF	TGTGCCAGCAGCCAAGATGACAGGGAGGACTATGGCTACACCTTC
TRBV28	once	TRBD1	TRBJ1-2	CASIMDRVTSGYTF	TGTGCCAGCATTATGGACAGGGTAACGAGCGGCTACACCTTC
TRBV19	.	TRBD1	TRBJ1-2	CASTGTGVGDYGYTF	TGTGCCAGTACCGGGACAGGGGTAGGGGACTATGGCTACACCTTC
TRBV5-1	.	.	TRBJ1-1	CASSSERPRNTEAFF	TGCGCCAGCAGCTCGGAGAGACCGAGGAACACTGAAGCTTTCTTT
TRBV18	.	.	TRBJ1-1	CASSPQGSEAFF	TGTGCCAGCTCACCTCAGGGTTCTGAAGCTTTCTTT
TRBV19	.	.	TRBJ1-2	CASSTKRGAGGYTF	TGTGCCAGTAGTACGAAGCGGGGGGCGGGAGGCTACACCTTC
TRBV9	.	.	TRBJ2-7	CASSPSRDKTATYEQYF	TGTGCCAGCAGCCCTAGCCGCGACAAAACAGCAACGTACGAGCAGTACTTC
TRBV7-6	.	.	TRBJ1-3	CASSLQGGNTIYF	TGTGCCAGCAGCCTTCAGGGGGGAAACACCATATATTTT
TRBV20-1	.	TRBD2	TRBJ2-1	CSASTGTSPIHEQFF	TGCAGTGCTAGTACCGGGACTAGCCCTATCCATGAGCAGTTCTTC
TRBV7-2	.	.	TRBJ2-3	CASSLMGGTDTQYF	TGTGCCAGCAGCTTAATGGGGGGTACAGATACGCAGTATTTT
TRBV2	.	.	TRBJ2-4	CASSLTDRLAKNIQYF	TGTGCCAGCAGTCTCACCGACAGGCTAGCCAAAAACATTCAGTACTTC
TRBV6-2/TRBV6-3	.	TRBD1	TRBJ2-7	CASSGYSGQQLYEQYF	TGTGCCAGCAGCGGATACTCGGGACAGCAACTCTACGAGCAGTACTTC
TRBV29-1	.	.	TRBJ1-2	CSVVRGAVALDGYTF	TGCAGCGTTGTACGGGGGGCGGTCGCGCTCGATGGCTACACCTTC
TRBV6-4	.	TRBD1	TRBJ1-2	CASSDSGDSYGYTF	TGTGCCAGCAGTGACTCGGGGGACAGCTATGGCTACACCTTC
TRBV3-1/TRBV3-2	few	.	TRBJ1-4	CASSGGRRVTNEKLFF	TGTGCCAGCAGCGGGGGGAGGAGGGTAACTAATGAAAAACTGTTTTTT
TRBV3-1/TRBV3-2	.	TRBD1	TRBJ1-1	CASSHRDRENTEAFF	TGTGCCAGCAGCCACCGGGACAGGGAGAACACTGAAGCTTTCTTT
TRBV18	.	.	TRBJ2-7	CASSPRTGNSYEQYF	TGTGCCAGCTCACCACGAACGGGGAACTCCTACGAGCAGTACTTC
TRBV18	.	TRBD1	TRBJ2-7	CASSPRRGHEQYF	TGTGCCAGCTCACCACGCAGGGGGCACGAGCAGTACTTC
TRBV4-1	.	TRBD1	TRBJ1-2	CASSQILIRDRARVLGGYTF	TGCGCCAGCAGCCAAATCCTCATTAGGGACAGGGCGCGAGTTCTGGGCGGCTACACCTTC
TRBV5-6	.	TRBD1	TRBJ1-2	CASSLGTANYGYTF	TGTGCCAGCAGCTTAGGGACAGCAAACTATGGCTACACCTTC
TRBV27	few	TRBD1	TRBJ2-2	CASSPTYLGQGRTGELFF	TGTGCCAGCAGTCCCACCTACCTGGGACAGGGAAGGACCGGGGAGCTGTTTTTT
TRBV11-2	.	.	TRBJ2-1	CASSLDERRGRRFF	TGTGCCAGCAGCTTAGATGAACGACGGGGTCGAAGGTTCTTC
TRBV19	.	TRBD2	TRBJ2-3	CASSTPTTSGGTDTQYF	TGTGCCAGTAGTACCCCGACGACTAGCGGGGGGACAGATACGCAGTATTTT
TRBV4-2	.	.	TRBJ2-1	CASSQDVRSLEGKRDEQFF	TGTGCCAGCAGCCAAGACGTGAGGTCCTTAGAGGGTAAAAGGGATGAGCAGTTCTTC